This T cell receptor beta chain was captured by sequencing in a study of T cells and Merkel cell carcinoma outcomes. Overall study results and limits: Merkel cell carcinoma outcomes were reportedly predicted by repertoire and T-cell density.

Germline-derived CDR1 and CDR2 are LGHNA and YSLEER. The CDR3 has 13 residues. The V end was cut by 5 bases, the J end by 7 bases, with 12 bases between. Clones were read by immunoSEQ multiplex PCR, and TCRdb kept only the in-frame ones, dropping some. Of over a thousand clones in the sample, roughly 91% were seen once. Comment on this clone: The antigen remains unidentified.

The origin of this receptor is a human donor with Merkel cell carcinoma. Sequenced: tumor tissue from Merkel cell carcinoma. The V and J genes are TRBV4-3 and TRBJ2-1; D might be TRBD1 (6 bases). The CDR3 loop is CASSSLQGNEQFF. The CDR3 coding sequence is TGCGCCAGCAGCTCACTACAGGGTAATGAGCAGTTCTTC.